The 13 T cell receptor beta chains below come from one sample, sequenced in a study of blood T cell repertoires in COVID-19. Some clones are missing from TCRdb's copy, which holds only in-frame ones; the method was immunoSEQ multiplex PCR. The table lists 200,000 to 250,000 clones, about four fifths of them singletons. The material sequenced was peripheral blood. Source of these receptors: a man aged 25-40 years who had recovered from COVID-19.

This chain links TRBV28 with TRBJ1-2; 10 bases line up with TRBD1. CDR1 MDHEN and CDR2 SYDVKM come from the germline V gene. This CDR3 contains 12 residues. After removal of 5 bases from V and 6 bases from J, the junction contained 0 bases not matched to a gene. CDR3 coding DNA: TGTGCCAGCAGTGGGACAGGGGATGGCTACACCTTC. Translation: CASSGTGDGYTF.

The CDR3 DNA sequence: TGTGCCAGCACCGGACCCGAGGGGGGGGAGGCTGAAGCTTTCTTT. Residues: CASTGPEGGEAEAFF. This rearrangement joins TRBV9 to TRBJ1-1; a weak D match, TRBD1 (6 bases). Germline V gene data show CDR1 as SGDLS and CDR2 as YYNGEE. This CDR3 is 15 amino acids long. Trimming cost V 6 bases and J 6 bases, with 21 bases left between them.

V is TRBV19 and J is TRBJ1-2; D may be TRBD1 (6 bases). Germline V lookup: CDR1 LNHDA, CDR2 SQIVND (reference sequence). Trimming removed 4 bases from V and 2 bases from J, with 11 bases in between. The CDR3 is 14 amino acids. The chain's CDR3 is CASSTTTGNYGYTF. CDR3 coding DNA: TGTGCCAGTAGTACAACTACAGGGAACTATGGCTACACCTTC.

This rearrangement joins TRBV7-8 to TRBJ2-7, with TRBD1 identical over 9 bases. V lost 7 bases and J lost 3; bases outside the gene matches: 7. The CDR3 contains 14 residues. The germline CDR1 and CDR2 sequences are SGHVS and FQNEAQ. The CDR3 bases are TGTGCCAGCAACACGGGACAGGGAAACTACGAGCAGTACTTC. Translation gives CASNTGQGNYEQYF.

This clone was observed at least ten times. The chain uses TRBV12-3 or TRBV12-4 and TRBJ1-5; D uncertain. This CDR3 spans 12 amino acids. Trimming shortened V by 6 bases and J by 7 bases, and 10 bases separated the two germline ends. DNA for the CDR3: TGTGCCAGCAGCAACACCATCCAGCCCCAGCATTTT. As protein: CASSNTIQPQHF.

The J gene is TRBJ1-6, the V gene TRBV11-2, with D unclear. Germline V gives CDR1 SGHAT, CDR2 FQNNGV. V shed 1 base and J shed 10 bases, with 8 bases lying between them. The CDR3 consists of 13 residues. CDR3 DNA: TGTGCCAGCAGCTTAGGCGGGGAGTCACCCCTCCACTTT. As protein: CASSLGGESPLHF.

This chain uses TRBV19 with TRBJ2-3, with D possibly TRBD2 on 6 matching bases. The CDR3 length is 18 residues. V lost 2 bases to trimming and J lost 2 bases, with 20 bases between them. In germline, CDR1 is LNHDA, CDR2 SQIVND (reference sequence). CDR3 sequence (DNA): TGTGCCAGTAGTATATCCTCCGGGACGGGGGATGTCACAGATACGCAGTATTTT. Protein: CASSISSGTGDVTDTQYF.

The chain uses TRBV29-1 and TRBJ1-1; 7 nucleotides match TRBD1. The CDR3 covers 13 residues. Germline V gene data show CDR1 as SQVTM and CDR2 as ANQGSEA. J was trimmed by 1 base and V by 3 bases; bases with no gene match: 2. The CDR3 DNA sequence: TGCAGCGTTGAGGGACAGTGGAACACTGAAGCTTTCTTT. The encoded protein is CSVEGQWNTEAFF.

The chain employs TRBV5-8 and TRBJ1-2, with TRBD1 identical over 8 bases. This CDR3 has 13 amino acids. Germline CDR1 reads SGHTS; CDR2 reads YDEGEE. The V segment lost 7 bases and the J segment 5 bases; nucleotides outside the gene matches: 7. The chain's CDR3 is CASLRDRLYGYTF. The CDR3 DNA reads as TGTGCCAGCCTTCGGGACAGGTTATATGGCTACACCTTC.

The chain joins TRBV5-1 to TRBJ1-1; the D is unclear. The CDR3 consists of 14 residues. The V gene's germline CDR1 is SGHRS and CDR2 YFSETQ. The V end was cut by 5 bases, the J end by 4 bases, with 15 bases between. The DNA of the CDR3 is TGCGCCAGCAGACCCACTACAGCGGCCACTGAAGCTTTCTTT. As protein: CASRPTTAATEAFF.

This clone was found a few times. The V call is TRBV2, the J call TRBJ2-7, with a tentative D call TRBD1 (5 bases). With 10 bases removed from V and 2 bases from J, the gap between germline ends came to 15 bases. CDR3 length equals 13 residues. Germline V CDR1 and CDR2: SNHLY, FYNNEI. The CDR3 is CATKTDVAYEQYF. CDR3 sequence (DNA): TGTGCCACCAAGACAGATGTGGCCTACGAGCAGTACTTC. The entire variable domain, with the rest obtained from reference TRBV2 and TRBJ2-7, is as follows: EPEVTQTPSHQVTQMGQEVILRCVPISNHLYFYWYRQILGQKVEFLVSFYNNEISEKSEIFDDQFSVERPDGSNFTLKIRSTKLEDSAMYFCATKTDVAYEQYFGPGTRLTVT.

The chain carries TRBV3-1 (or the pseudogene TRBV3-2) and TRBJ1-2; 9 bases line up with TRBD1. The length of the CDR3 is 12 residues. The V gene end was trimmed by 4 bases and the J gene end by 7 bases; junction bases not matched to a gene: 1. CDR1 is LGHDT and CDR2 is YNNKEL in the germline V gene (reference sequence). CDR3 region: CASSLTGGGYTF. CDR3 nucleotides: TGTGCCAGCAGCCTGACAGGGGGTGGCTACACCTTC.

The J gene is TRBJ1-4, the V gene TRBV21-1. TRBV21-1 is described as a pseudogene. The CDR3 has 13 residues. The CDR3 region is CASSVHEAGKLFF. The CDR3 bases are TGTGCCAGCAGCGTCCATGAGGCGGGAAAACTGTTTTTT.